This T cell receptor (beta chain) came from a study of neurological immune-mediated disorders. Whole-study findings and limits: CDR3 amino acid sequences found in expanded clones were never shared across subjects, suggesting private repertoires in all groups.

Sequencing of 15-18 subjects in each run yielded over 170 million TCR-beta sequences. MiXCR, run by TCRdb on the 5' RACE reads, gives a single entry per CDR3 protein. This repertoire shows more than 40,000 distinct CDR3 sequences, about 14% found once; its top ten account for less than 4.5%. The cells used in sorted libraries, CD4+ or CD8+ T cells, numbered about a million. This clonotype has ten or more counts. Its target is unknown. The sequence was obtained from a woman aged 60-75 years with HTLV-1-associated myelopathy (HAM/TSP). Input material: CD4+ T cells from blood.

The CDR3, as DNA: TGCAGTGCCACTCCGACTAGCGGGGGAACAGATACGCAGTATTTT. Its protein is CSATPTSGGTDTQYF. The V call is TRBV20-1, the J call TRBJ2-3, with TRBD2 identical over 12 bases. The CDR3 contains 15 residues. After removal of 6 bases from V and 3 bases from J, the junction contained 7 bases not matched to a gene. CDR1 is DFQATT, CDR2 SNEGSKA, per germline (reference sequence).